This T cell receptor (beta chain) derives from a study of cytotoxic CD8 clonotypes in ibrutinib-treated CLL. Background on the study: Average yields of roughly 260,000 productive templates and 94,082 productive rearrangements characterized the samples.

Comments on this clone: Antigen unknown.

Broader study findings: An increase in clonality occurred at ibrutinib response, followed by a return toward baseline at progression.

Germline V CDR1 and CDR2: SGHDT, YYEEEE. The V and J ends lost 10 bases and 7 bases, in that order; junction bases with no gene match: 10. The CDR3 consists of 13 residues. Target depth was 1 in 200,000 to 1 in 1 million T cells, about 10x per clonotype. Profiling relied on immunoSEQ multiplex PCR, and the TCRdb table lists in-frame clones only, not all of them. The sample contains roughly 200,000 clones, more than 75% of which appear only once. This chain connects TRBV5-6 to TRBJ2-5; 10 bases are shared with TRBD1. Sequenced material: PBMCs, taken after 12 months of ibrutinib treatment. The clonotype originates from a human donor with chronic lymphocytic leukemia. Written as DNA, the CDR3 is TGTGCCGCCGGGACAGGGGCCAAGGGGACCCAGTACTTC. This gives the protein CAAGTGAKGTQYF.